This TCR beta chain was documented in a study of CD8+CD57+ T cells in acquired aplastic anemia. Study context: Yields of DNA that came from sorted CD4+ and CD8+ cells averaged roughly 3.3 ug.

CDR1 and CDR2 from the germline V gene are SGHVS and FNYEAQ. V gave up 2 bases and J gave up 3 bases, with 11 bases separating them. The CDR3 extends over 15 amino acids. It was genomic DNA that served as the template for profiling TCR beta VDJ and CDR3. TCRdb processed the reads anew with MiXCR; each CDR3 protein has one entry. The table lists approximately 300,000 distinct CDR3 sequences, about three fifths of them singletons, with approximately 1.2% in the top ten. By flow cytometry, patients selected for sequencing had shown an expansion of CD8+CD57+ cells. Patient blood was sampled before any therapy had been received.

This receptor was taken from a human donor with aplastic anemia. This sequence joins TRBV7-6 and TRBJ2-1; the D gene is possibly TRBD1 (6 bases). The sequenced sample was sorted CD4+, CD8+, or CD8+CD57+ T cells (not recorded which) from PBMCs. As DNA, the CDR3 is TGTGCCAGCAGCTTAACAGGGAGCGACTACAATGAGCAGTTCTTC. Translating gives CASSLTGSDYNEQFF.